This is a list of T cell receptor beta chains from one sample in a study of T cell repertoires in ileal Crohn's disease. Profiled with immunoSEQ multiplex PCR; TCRdb holds only in-frame clones, not every one. The sample has approximately 7,700 clones; approximately 96% are singletons. Sequencing was carried out using ileal tissue. The receptors were sampled from an adult with Crohn's disease. Both conserved end residues are trimmed from each CDR3. Some rows mark clone size as missing; the rest say once, few, many or name a class of expanded clone.

abundance,v_gene,j_gene,CDR3aa
.,TRBV19,TRBJ2-2,ASSTRDQGSYPGELF
.,TRBV28,TRBJ1-3,ASSFSRSGNTIY
.,TRBV19,TRBJ1-5,ASSLKGQGASQPQH
.,TRBV19,TRBJ1-3,ASSVAAGNTIY
.,TRBV6-1,TRBJ1-1,ASNQKGGGAF
.,TRBV28,TRBJ1-2,ASRTGVYGYT
.,TRBV30,TRBJ1-3,AWNRGQGGNTIY
once,TRBV4-3,TRBJ2-1,ASSQVVSRASYNEQF
.,TRBV6-5,TRBJ1-5,ASRSRDYNQPQH
.,TRBV28,TRBJ1-4,ASSLGGGNEKLF
.,TRBV9,TRBJ2-2,ASSRGGRVGTGELF
.,TRBV7-2,TRBJ2-2,ASSSTGFSTGELF
.,TRBV5-1,TRBJ2-1,ASSLTGLHNEQF
.,TRBV5-4,TRBJ2-3,ASSLSGKTDTQY
.,TRBV28,TRBJ2-1,ASTDGLAGGRNEQF
.,TRBV20-1,TRBJ1-5,SASPGQPQH
.,TRBV6-5,TRBJ2-5,ASRIQGGETQY
.,TRBV25-1,TRBJ2-1,ASSDAGAAEYNEQF
.,TRBV28,TRBJ1-5,ASRQGLSQPQH
.,TRBV5-1,TRBJ2-2,ASSSGQGAGTGELF
.,TRBV6-6,TRBJ1-5,ASSFGQGRNQPQH
once,TRBV27,TRBJ2-3,ASSGKRGGTDTQY
.,TRBV29-1,TRBJ2-5,SVGGLGETQY
.,TRBV5-1,TRBJ2-7,ASKIGGQSPYEQY
.,TRBV19,TRBJ2-6,ASSIPTGAGGANVLT
.,TRBV11-2,TRBJ2-2,ASSLVSGGYGELF
.,TRBV5-1,TRBJ2-7,ASSLLGLMDEQY
few,TRBV5-6,TRBJ1-3,ASSQTPGAGRGNTIY
.,TRBV28,TRBJ1-2,ASSPPGQVSGYT
.,TRBV25-1,TRBJ1-5,ASSESGTSGSNQPQH
.,TRBV6-6,TRBJ2-3,ASSYPAGVLGDTQY
.,TRBV2,TRBJ1-1,ASSKGDRVSVQAF
.,TRBV7-2,TRBJ2-2,ASSPNALAGGRTGELF
.,TRBV18,TRBJ2-5,ASSPGPGETQY
.,TRBV11-1,TRBJ2-5,ASSSNGGAKETQY
.,TRBV10-2,TRBJ2-3,ASSRVLAGVTTISTSTDTQY
.,TRBV18,TRBJ2-4,ASSKGQLENIQY
.,TRBV7-3,TRBJ2-3,ASRGGTDTQY
.,TRBV28,TRBJ1-6,ASREGTGQGRYQNSPLH
.,TRBV28,TRBJ2-1,ASSLPAGGYNEQF
.,TRBV5-4,TRBJ1-1,ASSSELNTEAF
.,TRBV2,TRBJ1-6,ASGFLKWENSPLH
.,TRBV5-6,TRBJ1-4,ASSSRTDIANEKLF
.,TRBV9,TRBJ2-1,ASSVGQAPNFEQF
.,TRBV28,TRBJ1-2,ASSSTQGYT
.,TRBV5-6,TRBJ2-1,ASNPGLAGYNEQF
.,TRBV25-1,TRBJ1-2,ASSPRGWTGGSNYGYT
.,TRBV28,TRBJ2-3,ASSPGTSLSDTQY
.,TRBV19,TRBJ1-6,ASSFTGNVRSPLH
.,TRBV9,TRBJ2-3,ASSREAGGPTDTQY
.,TRBV5-1,TRBJ1-1,ASSPNRDRGMNTEAF
.,TRBV5-1,TRBJ1-1,ASSLVGGKYAEAF
.,TRBV5-5,TRBJ1-1,ASSPILGKFAEAF
.,TRBV21-1,TRBJ2-2,ASSTRGAPDTGELF
.,TRBV18,TRBJ2-7,ASSPASLGNEQY